One and the same sample provided the 21 T cell receptor beta chains below, sequenced in a study of blood T cell repertoires in COVID-19. The repertoire was sequenced with immunoSEQ multiplex PCR; TCRdb's copy has only in-frame clones and lacks some. Of tens of thousands of clones listed, roughly 90% are singletons. Sequencing input: peripheral blood. These receptors were obtained from a woman of 80 years or more with acute or convalescent COVID-19.

This chain uses TRBV5-1 with TRBJ1-1; 8 nucleotides line up with TRBD1. This CDR3 is 15 amino acids long. V lost 4 bases, J lost 4 bases, and 9 bases stayed unmatched. CDR1 and CDR2 from the germline V gene are SGHRS and YFSETQ. CDR3 amino acids: CASSISTGGGTEAFF. The CDR3 DNA is TGCGCCAGCAGCATTTCTACAGGGGGAGGCACTGAAGCTTTCTTT.

The V and J genes are TRBV18 and TRBJ1-3; perhaps TRBD1 as D (5 bases). CDR1 and CDR2 (germline): KGHSH, LQKENI. Trimming left V 5 bases short and J 0 bases short, with 11 bases between. The CDR3 loop spans 15 amino acids. The CDR3 region is CASSNQGYSGNTIYF. CDR3 bases: TGTGCCAGCTCAAATCAGGGATACTCTGGAAACACCATATATTTT.

The chain is built from TRBV15 and TRBJ2-7; perhaps TRBD2 as D (5 bases). The CDR3 consists of 14 residues. Germline V gene lookup returns CDR1 LNHNV and CDR2 YYDKDF (reference sequence). V gave up 3 bases and J gave up 2 bases, with 11 bases separating them. The CDR3 loop reads CATSRGTGAYEQYF. In nucleotides, the CDR3 is TGTGCCACCAGCAGGGGAACCGGGGCCTACGAGCAGTACTTC. Full variable domain (missing parts from reference TRBV15 and TRBJ2-7): DAMVIQNPRYQVTQFGKPVTLSCSQTLNHNVMYWYQQKSSQAPKLLFHYYDKDFNNEADTPDNFQSRRPNTSFCFLDIRSPGLGDTAMYLCATSRGTGAYEQYFGPGTRLTVT.

This clone was seen just once. The gene calls are TRBV18 and TRBJ1-2, with a weak D call TRBD1 (6 bases). The CDR3 sequence is 14 residues long. Germline assignment: CDR1 KGHSH and CDR2 LQKENI. V lost 4 bases and J 6 bases, leaving 15 bases between the germline ends. The DNA of the CDR3 is TGTGCCAGCTCACTTTCAGGGGAGAGGGATGGCTACACCTTC. Translated: CASSLSGERDGYTF.

The chain recombines TRBV7-9 with TRBJ1-2, with 8 bases fitting TRBD1. CDR1 is SEHNR and CDR2 is FQNEAQ in the germline V gene (reference sequence). The J segment lost 10 bases and the V segment lost 2 bases, leaving 9 bases of the junction unmatched. This CDR3 region has 14 residues. This CDR3 is CASSLSSAQGDYTF. As DNA, the CDR3 is TGTGCCAGCAGCTTATCCTCCGCACAGGGGGACTACACCTTC.

The V and J genes are TRBV19 and TRBJ1-2; perhaps TRBD1 as D (6 bases). Germline values: CDR1 LNHDA, CDR2 SQIVND (reference sequence). V lost 3 bases and J 8 bases, leaving 13 bases between the germline ends. The CDR3 runs 13 residues. The CDR3 coding sequence is TGTGCCAGTAGTATCGGGGCAGGGGTAGGCTACACCTTC. It codes for CASSIGAGVGYTF.

The genes are TRBV4-2 and TRBJ2-5; 8 positions match TRBD2. Trimming took 4 bases from V and 5 from J; bases not matched to a gene: 6. This CDR3 contains 14 residues. Germline V gene data show CDR1 as LGHNA and CDR2 as YNFKEQ. The CDR3 loop reads CASSPGTRKETQYF. CDR3 nucleotides: TGTGCCAGCAGCCCTGGGACTAGGAAGGAGACCCAGTACTTC.

The chain joins TRBV5-1 to TRBJ2-7; D possibly corresponds to TRBD2 (6 bases). Germline V gene lookup returns CDR1 SGHRS and CDR2 YFSETQ. The V gene lost 4 bases and the J gene lost 2 bases, with 13 bases spanning the gap. The CDR3 extends over 14 amino acids. CDR3 amino acids: CASSRDLSTYEQYF. CDR3 nucleotides: TGCGCCAGCAGCCGGGACTTATCCACCTACGAGCAGTACTTC.

The rearrangement joins TRBV29-1 to TRBJ2-2, with TRBD1 as a possible D gene (6 bases). Deletions cut 3 bases from V and 2 bases from J, with 7 bases between. The CDR3 loop spans 13 amino acids. Germline-derived CDR1 and CDR2 are SQVTM and ANQGSEA. The CDR3 loop reads CSVDRGNTGELFF. The CDR3 DNA follows: TGCAGCGTTGACAGGGGTAACACCGGGGAGCTGTTTTTT.

V gene TRBV6-1 combines with J gene TRBJ2-1, with TRBD2 matching over 7 bases. CDR3 length equals 17 residues. J was trimmed by 8 bases and V by 4 bases; bases with no gene match: 17. CDR1 and CDR2 from the germline V gene are MNHNS and SASEGT. The CDR3 DNA is TGTGCCAGCAGTGGTACTTGGGGACTACTTCTCCAGGATGAGCAGTTCTTC. This encodes CASSGTWGLLLQDEQFF.

This clone was counted once. The rearrangement joins TRBV5-1 to TRBJ1-5, with 8 bases lining up with TRBD1. The CDR3 is made up of 15 amino acids. V was clipped by 4 bases and J by 5 bases; unmatched bases: 8. CDR1 and CDR2 from the germline V gene are SGHRS and YFSETQ. The CDR3 protein is CASSPGQGVYQPQHF. The CDR3, as DNA: TGCGCCAGCAGCCCCGGACAGGGCGTTTATCAGCCCCAGCATTTT. Full variable domain (rest looked up from reference TRBV5-1 and TRBJ1-5): KAGVTQTPRYLIKTRGQQVTLSCSPISGHRSVSWYQQTPGQGLQFLFEYFSETQRNKGNFPGRFSGRQFSNSRSEMNVSTLELGDSALYLCASSPGQGVYQPQHFGDGTRLSIL.

V and J are TRBV19 and TRBJ2-2, with a tentative D call TRBD1 (6 bases). The CDR3 contains 16 residues. Trimming removed 8 bases from V and 6 bases from J, with 22 bases in between. Germline CDR1 and CDR2: LNHDA and SQIVND (reference sequence). The CDR3, as DNA: TGTGCCAGTTCCACCGGGACAAGAGGATCCCCCGGGGAGCTGTTTTTT. Protein: CASSTGTRGSPGELFF.

The chain has TRBV19 and TRBJ2-3, with 12 bases matching TRBD2. With 2 bases clipped from V and 2 bases from J, the junction kept 5 bases outside the gene matches. Germline V lookup: CDR1 LNHDA, CDR2 SQIVND (reference sequence). The CDR3 consists of 17 residues. The CDR3 region is CASSISLAGGPTDTQYF. CDR3 DNA sequence: TGTGCCAGTAGTATATCACTAGCGGGGGGTCCCACAGATACGCAGTATTTT.

V and J are TRBV15 and TRBJ1-3, with 10 nucleotides matching TRBD1. V lost 1 base to trimming and J lost 2 bases; unmatched junction nucleotides: 2. CDR1 and CDR2 from the germline V gene are LNHNV and YYDKDF (reference sequence). The CDR3 contains 16 residues. As DNA, the CDR3 is TGTGCCACCAGCAGAGGGGACAGGGGCGCTGGAAACACCATATATTTT. Protein sequence: CATSRGDRGAGNTIYF.

This clone was observed a single time. The chain's CDR3 is CASKLAGRQETQYF. The CDR3, as DNA: TGTGCCAGCAAATTAGCGGGGAGGCAAGAGACCCAGTACTTC. The V call is TRBV5-6, the J call TRBJ2-5; 8 nucleotides match TRBD2. Germline V gene sequence: CDR1 SGHDT, CDR2 YYEEEE. The CDR3 covers 14 residues. Losses at the gene ends were 6 bases for V and 2 bases for J; bases not matched to a gene: 6.

This chain links TRBV29-1 with TRBJ2-3; weak D call: TRBD2 (6 bases). The CDR3 is 14 amino acids. Germline loops: CDR1 SQVTM, CDR2 ANQGSEA. The CDR3 coding sequence is TGCACCTCAGCCCTCAGCGGGTCCACAGATACGCAGTATTTT. This codes for CTSALSGSTDTQYF.

As concerns this clone: A read error may produce the germline difference seen at one junction end. V and J are TRBV7-7 and TRBJ2-1, with TRBD2 matching over 10 bases. This CDR3 spans 16 amino acids. The germline V gene encodes CDR1 SSHAT and CDR2 FNYEAQ (reference sequence). The CDR3 loop reads CASSPQLAGGGNEQFF. CDR3 bases: TGTGCTAGCAGTCCCCAATTAGCGGGGGGCGGTAATGAGCAGTTCTTC.

The chain joins TRBV6-5 to TRBJ2-1; tentatively, D is TRBD2 (7 bases). V was pared by 0 bases and J by 7 bases, with 16 bases between. CDR1 and CDR2 from the germline V gene are MNHEY and SVGAGI. The CDR3 spans 16 residues. CDR3 loop: CASSYSRGGFRNEQFF. The CDR3, as DNA: TGTGCCAGCAGTTACTCAAGGGGGGGATTCAGGAATGAGCAGTTCTTC.

CDR3 protein: CASSVLTGTGEEQYF. The CDR3 DNA follows: TGCGCCAGCAGCGTTCTAACCGGGACAGGGGAAGAACAGTACTTC. V is TRBV5-1 and J is TRBJ2-4; TRBD1 agrees at 10 bases. This CDR3 is 15 amino acids long. Trimming removed 4 bases from V and 13 bases from J; junction bases left unmatched: 14. CDR1 and CDR2 (germline): SGHRS, YFSETQ.

The V and J genes are TRBV6-5 and TRBJ1-1; possibly TRBD1 for D (6 bases). Germline V gene data show CDR1 as MNHEY and CDR2 as SVGAGI. V lost 2 bases, J lost 6 bases, and 10 bases lay in between. The CDR3 covers 13 residues. This CDR3 reads CASSYPGGAEAFF. CDR3 DNA sequence: TGTGCCAGCAGTTACCCGGGGGGCGCTGAAGCTTTCTTT.

The V and J genes are TRBV28 and TRBJ1-1; no definite D call. CDR1 MDHEN and CDR2 SYDVKM come from the germline V gene. V was trimmed by 5 bases and J by 4 bases, leaving 14 bases between them. CDR3 length: 14 residues. This CDR3 reads CASSPRASGTEAFF. The CDR3 region has the DNA TGTGCCAGCAGTCCACGTGCTTCGGGCACTGAAGCTTTCTTT.